The clone carrying this T cell receptor beta chain came up many times. This specimen belongs to a study of metastatic and nonmetastatic thyroid tumors. With 3 bases removed from V and 1 base from J, the gap between germline ends came to 9 bases. The germline CDR1 and CDR2 sequences are DFQATT and SNEGSKA (reference sequence). This CDR3 has 13 residues. Not a single patient had been given any form of treatment at any point before undergoing thyroid surgery. TCRdb re-clonotyped the PCR reads via MiXCR. The table records about 23,000 clones, roughly 20% of them present only once. The chain recombines TRBV20-1 with TRBJ1-1; perhaps TRBD1 as D (5 bases). What was sequenced was blood. The receptor was derived from a female donor with papillary thyroid cancer or a benign thyroid nodule (not recorded which). Some clones in this sample may be carry-over from other donors' samples. CDR3 amino acids: CSASQQANTEAFF. The CDR3 bases are TGCAGTGCTAGTCAACAGGCGAACACTGAAGCTTTCTTT.